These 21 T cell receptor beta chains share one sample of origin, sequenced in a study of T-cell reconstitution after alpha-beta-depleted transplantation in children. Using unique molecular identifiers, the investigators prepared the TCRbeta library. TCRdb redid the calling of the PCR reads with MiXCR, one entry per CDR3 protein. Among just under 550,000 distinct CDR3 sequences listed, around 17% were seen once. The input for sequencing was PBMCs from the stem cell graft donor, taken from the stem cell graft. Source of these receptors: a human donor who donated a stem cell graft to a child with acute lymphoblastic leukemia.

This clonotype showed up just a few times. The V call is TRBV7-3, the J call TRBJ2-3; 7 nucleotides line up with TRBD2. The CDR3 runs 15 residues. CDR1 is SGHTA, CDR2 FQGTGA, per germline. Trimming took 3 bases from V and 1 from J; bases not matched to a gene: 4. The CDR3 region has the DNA TGTGCCAGCAGCTTCGGGGCGGGAGGCACAGATACGCAGTATTTT. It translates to CASSFGAGGTDTQYF.

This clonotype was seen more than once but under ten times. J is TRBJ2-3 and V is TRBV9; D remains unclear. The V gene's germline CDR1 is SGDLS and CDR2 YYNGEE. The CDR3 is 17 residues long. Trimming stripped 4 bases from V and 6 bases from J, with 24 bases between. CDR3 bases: TGTGCCAGCAGCCCTTCTGTAGACTCGCATGAAAGGGATACGCAGTATTTT. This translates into CASSPSVDSHERDTQYF.

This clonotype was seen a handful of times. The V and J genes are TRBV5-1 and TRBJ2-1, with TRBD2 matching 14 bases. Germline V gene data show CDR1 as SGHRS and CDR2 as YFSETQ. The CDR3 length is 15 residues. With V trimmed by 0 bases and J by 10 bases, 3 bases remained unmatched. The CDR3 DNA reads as TGCGCCAGCAGCTTGGTCGGACTAGCGGGAGGCGAGCAGTTCTTC. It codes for CASSLVGLAGGEQFF. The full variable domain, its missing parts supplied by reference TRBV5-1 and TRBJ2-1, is KAGVTQTPRYLIKTRGQQVTLSCSPISGHRSVSWYQQTPGQGLQFLFEYFSETQRNKGNFPGRFSGRQFSNSRSEMNVSTLELGDSALYLCASSLVGLAGGEQFFGPGTRLTVL.

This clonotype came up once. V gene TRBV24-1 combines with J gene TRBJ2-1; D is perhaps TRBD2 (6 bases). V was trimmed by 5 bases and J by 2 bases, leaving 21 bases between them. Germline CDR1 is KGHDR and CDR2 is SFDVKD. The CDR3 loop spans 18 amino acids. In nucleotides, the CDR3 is TGTGCCACCAGTGGCCCCCTAAGCGGGCGCCGTCCCTACAATGAGCAGTTCTTC. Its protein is CATSGPLSGRRPYNEQFF.

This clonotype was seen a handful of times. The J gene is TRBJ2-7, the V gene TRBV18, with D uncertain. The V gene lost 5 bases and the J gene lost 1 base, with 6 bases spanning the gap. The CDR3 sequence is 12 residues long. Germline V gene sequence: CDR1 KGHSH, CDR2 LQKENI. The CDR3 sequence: CASSKGSYEQYF. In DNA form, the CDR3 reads TGTGCCAGCTCAAAAGGGTCCTACGAGCAGTACTTC. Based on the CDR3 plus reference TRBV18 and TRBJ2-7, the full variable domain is NAGVMQNPRHLVRRRGQEARLRCSPMKGHSHVYWYRQLPEEGLKFMVYLQKENIIDESGMPKERFSAEFPKEGPSILRIQQVVRGDSAAYFCASSKGSYEQYFGPGTRLTVT.

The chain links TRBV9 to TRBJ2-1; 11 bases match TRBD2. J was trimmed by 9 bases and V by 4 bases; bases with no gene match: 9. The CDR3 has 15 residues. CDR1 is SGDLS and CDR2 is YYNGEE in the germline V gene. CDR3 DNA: TGTGCCAGCAGCTCTCGACTAGCGGGGTCCCCTGAGCAGTTCTTC. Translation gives CASSSRLAGSPEQFF.

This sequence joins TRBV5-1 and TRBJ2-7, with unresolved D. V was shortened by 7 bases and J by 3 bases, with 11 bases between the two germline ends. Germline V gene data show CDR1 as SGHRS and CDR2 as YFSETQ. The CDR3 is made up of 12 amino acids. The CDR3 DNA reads TGCGCCAGCGGGTCGTGGGGCTACGAGCAGTACTTC. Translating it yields CASGSWGYEQYF.

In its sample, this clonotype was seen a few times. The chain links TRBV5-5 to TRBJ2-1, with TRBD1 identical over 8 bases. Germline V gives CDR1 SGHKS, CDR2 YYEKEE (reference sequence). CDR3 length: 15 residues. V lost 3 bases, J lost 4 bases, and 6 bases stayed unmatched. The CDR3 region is CASSSTGGRYNEQFF. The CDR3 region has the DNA TGTGCCAGCAGCTCAACAGGGGGGCGTTACAATGAGCAGTTCTTC.

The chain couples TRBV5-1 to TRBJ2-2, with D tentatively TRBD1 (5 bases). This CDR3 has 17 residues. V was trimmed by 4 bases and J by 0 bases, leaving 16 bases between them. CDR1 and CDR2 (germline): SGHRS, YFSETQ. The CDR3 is CASSADSYLANTGELFF. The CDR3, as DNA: TGCGCCAGCAGCGCCGACAGTTACCTCGCGAACACCGGGGAGCTGTTTTTT.

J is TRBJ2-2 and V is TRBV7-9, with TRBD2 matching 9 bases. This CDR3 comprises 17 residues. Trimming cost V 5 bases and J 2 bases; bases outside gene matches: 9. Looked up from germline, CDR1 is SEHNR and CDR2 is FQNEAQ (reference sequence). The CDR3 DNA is TGTGCCAGCAGCCGTTCTGGCGGGAGGGCCAACACCGGGGAGCTGTTTTTT. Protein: CASSRSGGRANTGELFF.

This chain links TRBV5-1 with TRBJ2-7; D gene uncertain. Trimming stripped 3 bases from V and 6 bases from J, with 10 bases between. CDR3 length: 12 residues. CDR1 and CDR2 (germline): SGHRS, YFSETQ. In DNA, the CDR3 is TGCGCCAGCAGCTCCCACCTTCGCGAGCAGTACTTC. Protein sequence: CASSSHLREQYF.

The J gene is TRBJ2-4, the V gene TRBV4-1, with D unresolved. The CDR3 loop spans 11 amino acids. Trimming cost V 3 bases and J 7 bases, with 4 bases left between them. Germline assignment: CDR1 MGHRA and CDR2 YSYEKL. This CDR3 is CASSQVNIQYF. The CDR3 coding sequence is TGCGCCAGCAGCCAGGTTAACATTCAGTACTTC.

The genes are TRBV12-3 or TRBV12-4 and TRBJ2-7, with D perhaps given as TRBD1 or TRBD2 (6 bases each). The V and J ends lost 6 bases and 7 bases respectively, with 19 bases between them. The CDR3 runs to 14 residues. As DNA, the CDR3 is TGTGCCAGCAGCTCCCCCCTGGGGGGCCAGGAGCAGTACTTC. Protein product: CASSSPLGGQEQYF.

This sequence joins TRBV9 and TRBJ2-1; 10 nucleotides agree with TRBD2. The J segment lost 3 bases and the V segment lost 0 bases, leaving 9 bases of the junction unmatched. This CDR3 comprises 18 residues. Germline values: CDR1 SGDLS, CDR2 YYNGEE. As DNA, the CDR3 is TGTGCCAGCAGCGTAGGGTGGCCTAGCGGGAGTTACTACAATGAGCAGTTCTTC. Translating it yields CASSVGWPSGSYYNEQFF.

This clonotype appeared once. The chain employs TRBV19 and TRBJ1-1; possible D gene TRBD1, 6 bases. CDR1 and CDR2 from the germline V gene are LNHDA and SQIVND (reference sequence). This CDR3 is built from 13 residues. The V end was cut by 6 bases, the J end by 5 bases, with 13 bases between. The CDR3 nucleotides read TGTGCCAGTAGGACAGGCGGACGGACTGAAGCTTTCTTT. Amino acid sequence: CASRTGGRTEAFF. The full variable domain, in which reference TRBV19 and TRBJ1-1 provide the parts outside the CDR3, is DGGITQSPKYLFRKEGQNVTLSCEQNLNHDAMYWYRQDPGQGLRLIYYSQIVNDFQKGDIAEGYSVSREKKESFPLTVTSAQKNPTAFYLCASRTGGRTEAFFGQGTRLTVV.

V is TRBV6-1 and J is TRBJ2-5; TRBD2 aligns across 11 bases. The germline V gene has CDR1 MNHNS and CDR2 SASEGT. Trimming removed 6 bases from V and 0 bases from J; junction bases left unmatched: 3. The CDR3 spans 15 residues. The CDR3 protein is CASSRTSGHQETQYF. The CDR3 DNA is TGTGCCAGCAGCCGGACTAGCGGGCACCAAGAGACCCAGTACTTC.

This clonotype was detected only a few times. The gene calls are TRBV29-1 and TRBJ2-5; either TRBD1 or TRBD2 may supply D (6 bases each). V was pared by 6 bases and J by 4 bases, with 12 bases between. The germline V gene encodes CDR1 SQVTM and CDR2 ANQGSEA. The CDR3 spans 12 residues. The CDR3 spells CSVIEGGETQYF. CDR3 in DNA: TGCAGCGTAATCGAGGGGGGAGAGACCCAGTACTTC. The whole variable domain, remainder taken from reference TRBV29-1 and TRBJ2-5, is SAVISQKPSRDICQRGTSLTIQCQVDSQVTMMFWYRQQPGQSLTLIATANQGSEATYESGFVIDKFPISRPNLTFSTLTVSNMSPEDSSIYLCSVIEGGETQYFGPGTRLLVL.

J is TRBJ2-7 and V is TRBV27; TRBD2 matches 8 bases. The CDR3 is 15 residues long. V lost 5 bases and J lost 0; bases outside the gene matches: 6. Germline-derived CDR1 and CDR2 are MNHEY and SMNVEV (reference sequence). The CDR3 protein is CASSLSGMASYEQYF. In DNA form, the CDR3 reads TGTGCCAGCAGTCTTAGCGGGATGGCCTCCTACGAGCAGTACTTC.

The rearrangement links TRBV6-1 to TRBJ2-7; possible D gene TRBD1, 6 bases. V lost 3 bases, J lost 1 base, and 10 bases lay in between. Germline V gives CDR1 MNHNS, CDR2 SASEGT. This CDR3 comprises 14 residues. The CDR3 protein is CASSDFDRSYEQYF. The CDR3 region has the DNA TGTGCCAGCAGTGACTTCGACAGGTCCTACGAGCAGTACTTC.

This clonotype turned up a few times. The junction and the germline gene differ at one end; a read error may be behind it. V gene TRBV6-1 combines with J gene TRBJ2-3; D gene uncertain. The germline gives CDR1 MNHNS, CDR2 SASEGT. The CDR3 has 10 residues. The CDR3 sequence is CASSEDTQYF. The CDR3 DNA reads TGTGCCAGTAGTGAAGATACGCAGTATTTT.

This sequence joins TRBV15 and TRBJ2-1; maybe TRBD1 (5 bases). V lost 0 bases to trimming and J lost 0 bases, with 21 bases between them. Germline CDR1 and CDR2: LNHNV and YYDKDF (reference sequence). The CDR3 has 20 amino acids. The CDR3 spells CATSRDSAGWSSISYNEQFF. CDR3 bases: TGTGCCACCAGCAGAGATTCGGCAGGGTGGTCCTCTATCTCCTACAATGAGCAGTTCTTC.